The next 26 T cell receptor beta chains were all read from a single sample in a study of OX40 agonist ivuxolimab in advanced cancers. Clones were read by immunoSEQ multiplex PCR, and TCRdb kept only the in-frame ones, dropping some. The sample has more than 65,000 clones, more than 75% seen once; the top ten hold about 5.9%. The sequencing used CD4+ or CD8+ T cells sorted from blood, collected in a trial of the OX40 agonist ivuxolimab. These TCRs come from an adult with an advanced solid tumor such as melanoma, head and neck, liver or kidney cancer.

The chain has TRBV30 and TRBJ1-2, with D perhaps TRBD1 (5 bases). The CDR3 consists of 13 residues. CDR1 and CDR2 (germline): GTSNPN, SVGIG (reference sequence). V lost 0 bases to trimming and J lost 1 base, with 6 bases between them. Here the CDR3 reads CAWSVDSNYGYTF. The CDR3 DNA sequence: TGTGCCTGGAGTGTAGACAGTAACTATGGCTACACCTTC.

The CDR3 DNA is TGCAGCGTTGCCCCCCGGGGGGTATCCTACGAGCAGTACTTC. It translates to CSVAPRGVSYEQYF. J is TRBJ2-7 and V is TRBV29-1; TRBD2 agrees at 7 bases. This CDR3 has 14 amino acids. The V gene's germline CDR1 is SQVTM and CDR2 ANQGSEA. The ends lost 4 bases at V and 1 base at J; junction bases unmatched: 7.

The chain employs TRBV10-3 and TRBJ1-1, with 8 positions matching TRBD1. The length of the CDR3 is 13 residues. The trim removed 6 bases at V and 4 bases at J, leaving 4 bases unmatched. Germline V lookup: CDR1 ENHRY, CDR2 SYGVKD. CDR3 amino acids: CAIRGQGGTEAFF. CDR3 DNA sequence: TGTGCCATCAGAGGACAGGGCGGCACTGAAGCTTTCTTT.

This clone was seen once. Mismatch with germline at one junction end may stem from a read error. This chain uses TRBV15 with TRBJ1-2, with TRBD1 matching over 10 bases. Germline lookup yields CDR1 LNHNV and CDR2 YYDKDF (reference sequence). The CDR3 spans 16 residues. CDR3 nucleotide sequence: TGTGCCACCAGCGGCCGGGACAGGGGATCTAACGATGGCTACACCTTC. It encodes CATSGRDRGSNDGYTF.

This clone was seen only once. The gene calls are TRBV7-9 and TRBJ1-2, with D possibly TRBD1 on 5 matching bases. The V gene lost 5 bases and the J gene lost 3 bases, with 13 bases spanning the gap. The CDR3 length is 14 residues. Germline V gene data show CDR1 as SEHNR and CDR2 as FQNEAQ (reference sequence). In nucleotides, the CDR3 is TGTGCCAGCAGCCGGGACTCCCGTGACTATGGCTACACCTTC. Its translation: CASSRDSRDYGYTF.

DNA of the CDR3: TGTGCCAGCAGCTTATTGGCTGCGAACACCGGGGAGCTGTTTTTT. Translation: CASSLLAANTGELFF. The chain couples TRBV7-3 to TRBJ2-2; D remains ambiguous. Germline CDR1 is SGHTA and CDR2 is FQGTGA. The CDR3 is made up of 15 amino acids. V shed 2 bases and J shed 0 bases, with 7 bases lying between them.

The chain recombines TRBV5-1 with TRBJ1-2; tentative D call: TRBD1 (6 bases). The CDR3 is 16 amino acids. CDR1 and CDR2 from the germline V gene are SGHRS and YFSETQ. V was shortened by 0 bases and J by 0 bases, with 12 bases between the two germline ends. In DNA form, the CDR3 reads TGCGCCAGCAGCTTGGGGGGACAATCATCTAACTATGGCTACACCTTC. Translation: CASSLGGQSSNYGYTF.

The chain is built from TRBV6-6 and TRBJ1-2; 8 nucleotides match TRBD1. Germline CDR1 reads MNHNY; CDR2 reads SVGAGI (reference sequence). The V segment lost 0 bases and the J segment 4 bases; nucleotides outside the gene matches: 4. This CDR3 contains 15 residues. The DNA of the CDR3 is TGTGCCAGCAGTTACTCGAGGACAGGGAGCTATGGCTACACCTTC. Protein product: CASSYSRTGSYGYTF.

This chain uses TRBV7-9 with TRBJ2-6; D unresolved. CDR3 length equals 15 residues. Germline V lookup: CDR1 SEHNR, CDR2 FQNEAQ (reference sequence). Trimming removed 3 bases from V and 5 bases from J, with 11 bases in between. The CDR3 loop reads CASSFGQLWANVLTF. The CDR3 DNA reads TGTGCCAGCAGCTTTGGGCAGCTGTGGGCCAACGTCCTGACTTTC.

This clone was observed once. This chain joins TRBV19 and TRBJ1-1; no definite D call. The CDR3 has 13 amino acids. Germline values: CDR1 LNHDA, CDR2 SQIVND (reference sequence). V lost 6 bases and J 0 bases, leaving 8 bases between the germline ends. The CDR3 loop is CASSQVMNTEAFF. The CDR3 nucleotides are TGTGCCAGTAGCCAGGTAATGAACACTGAAGCTTTCTTT.

The sample holds a few counts of this clone. The chain couples TRBV7-9 to TRBJ2-1; 8 bases fit TRBD1. The junction had 5 bases not matched to a gene; V was cut back by 3 bases and J by 4 bases. There are 15 residues in the CDR3. CDR1 and CDR2 (germline): SEHNR, FQNEAQ (reference sequence). The CDR3 loop reads CASSFGQGYYNEQFF. CDR3 coding DNA: TGTGCCAGCAGCTTTGGACAGGGCTATTACAATGAGCAGTTCTTC.

There are a few counts of this clone. The chain links TRBV9 to TRBJ1-1; 7 nucleotides agree with TRBD1. The V gene end was trimmed by 5 bases and the J gene end by 1 base; junction bases not matched to a gene: 5. The CDR3 loop spans 14 amino acids. CDR1 is SGDLS and CDR2 is YYNGEE in the germline V gene. The CDR3 DNA is TGTGCCAGCAGTACAGGGGTGGGGAACACTGAAGCTTTCTTT. The encoded protein is CASSTGVGNTEAFF.

The rearrangement links TRBV5-1 to TRBJ2-5; D could derive from TRBD1 or TRBD2 (5 bases each). Trimming removed 6 bases at V and 3 bases at J, with 12 bases between. The CDR3 runs 13 residues. Germline CDR1 SGHRS, CDR2 YFSETQ. In nucleotides, the CDR3 is TGCGCCAGCACCTCCCTGGGGGAAGAGACCCAGTACTTC. It translates to CASTSLGEETQYF.

The rearrangement links TRBV19 to TRBJ2-5, with 10 bases aligning to TRBD1. V lost 6 bases to trimming and J lost 5 bases; unmatched junction nucleotides: 9. The V gene's germline CDR1 is LNHDA and CDR2 SQIVND (reference sequence). There are 15 residues in the CDR3. The chain's CDR3 is CASRPRDRGIETQYF. As DNA, the CDR3 is TGTGCCAGTAGGCCCCGGGACAGGGGCATCGAGACCCAGTACTTC.

The chain combines TRBV28 with TRBJ1-1; D is uncertain. CDR1 and CDR2 (germline): MDHEN, SYDVKM. Deletions cut 5 bases from V and 7 bases from J, with 11 bases between. The CDR3 is 12 amino acids. CDR3 sequence: CASSLSAIEAFF. The DNA for the CDR3 is TGTGCCAGCAGTCTTAGTGCTATTGAAGCTTTCTTT.

The chain has TRBV19 and TRBJ2-3, with 10 bases fitting TRBD2. This CDR3 has 15 residues. Germline CDR1 and CDR2: LNHDA and SQIVND (reference sequence). J was trimmed by 8 bases and V by 3 bases; bases with no gene match: 8. CDR3 loop: CASSILLAGEATQYF. CDR3 sequence (DNA): TGTGCCAGTAGTATTCTCCTAGCGGGGGAGGCTACGCAGTATTTT.

V gene TRBV4-1 combines with J gene TRBJ2-5; no clear D gene. The J call is in doubt because the DNA end fits TRBJ2-7 better. Germline values: CDR1 MGHRA, CDR2 YSYEKL. The CDR3 loop spans 15 amino acids. The CDR3 coding sequence is TGCGCCAGCAGCCAAGCACTATTCTCAACCTACGAGCAGTACTTC. This translates into CASSQALFSTYEQYF.

V is TRBV4-1 and J is TRBJ2-1; TRBD1 might be the D (5 bases). The CDR3 is 16 residues long. Germline-derived CDR1 and CDR2 are MGHRA and YSYEKL. V was cut by 1 base and J by 2 bases, with 12 bases left in between. The CDR3 nucleotides read TGCGCCAGCAGCCAAGGGTGGGGCTTGACCTACAATGAGCAGTTCTTC. Encoded protein: CASSQGWGLTYNEQFF.

This clone was seen a few times. The chain carries TRBV5-1 and TRBJ2-1, with 8 nucleotides matching TRBD1. This CDR3 spans 15 amino acids. CDR1 is SGHRS, CDR2 YFSETQ, per germline. J was trimmed by 4 bases and V by 6 bases; bases with no gene match: 9. The CDR3 DNA reads as TGCGCCAGCACAATCCAGGGGGCAGAGTACAATGAGCAGTTCTTC. Its protein product is CASTIQGAEYNEQFF.

The CDR3 bases are TGTGCCAGCAGCCGGACGACTAGCGGAGGAGAGCAGTTCTTC. Its translation: CASSRTTSGGEQFF. The gene calls are TRBV7-9 and TRBJ2-1, with 9 bases fitting TRBD2. The V and J ends lost 5 bases and 10 bases, in that order; junction bases with no gene match: 9. The CDR3 is made up of 14 amino acids. Germline V gene sequence: CDR1 SEHNR, CDR2 FQNEAQ (reference sequence).

This chain joins TRBV27 and TRBJ2-1, with 9 bases identical to TRBD1. The CDR3 is made up of 15 amino acids. The germline V gene has CDR1 MNHEY and CDR2 SMNVEV (reference sequence). J was trimmed by 7 bases and V by 5 bases; bases with no gene match: 9. In DNA form, the CDR3 reads TGTGCCAGCAGTCTCTTCGGGACAGGGCTGAATGAGCAGTTCTTC. Protein sequence: CASSLFGTGLNEQFF.

V is TRBV9 and J is TRBJ2-5; TRBD2 matches at 12 bases. V gave up 3 bases and J gave up 4 bases; unmatched junction bases: 1. Germline V CDR1 and CDR2: SGDLS, YYNGEE. This CDR3 contains 14 residues. DNA of the CDR3: TGTGCCAGCAGCGCGGGACTAGCGGGAGAGACCCAGTACTTC. Translation: CASSAGLAGETQYF.

The gene calls are TRBV18 and TRBJ2-7, with TRBD1 matching 9 bases. Germline assignment: CDR1 KGHSH and CDR2 LQKENI. J lost 6 bases, V lost 2 bases, and 5 bases had no gene match. The CDR3 is 14 amino acids. The CDR3 DNA is TGTGCCAGCTCACCATCCGGGACAGGGTTCGAGCAGTACTTC. This codes for CASSPSGTGFEQYF.

The gene calls are TRBV18 and TRBJ2-7; 9 positions match TRBD1. Germline V gene lookup returns CDR1 KGHSH and CDR2 LQKENI. The CDR3 has 15 amino acids. With V trimmed by 3 bases and J by 2 bases, 5 bases remained unmatched. The CDR3: CASSPGQGSPYEQYF. The CDR3 nucleotides are TGTGCCAGCTCACCCGGACAGGGGTCGCCCTACGAGCAGTACTTC.

V gene TRBV15 combines with J gene TRBJ2-7; D is possibly TRBD2 (7 bases). The V gene lost 0 bases and the J gene lost 5 bases, with 11 bases spanning the gap. CDR3 length equals 14 residues. CDR1 is LNHNV, CDR2 YYDKDF, per germline (reference sequence). The CDR3 spells CATSRDTGTNEQYF. CDR3 coding DNA: TGTGCCACCAGCAGAGATACAGGGACTAACGAGCAGTACTTC.

The chain carries TRBV4-3 and TRBJ2-3, with D perhaps assigned TRBD1 or TRBD2 (5 bases each). V gave up 3 bases and J gave up 1 base, with 17 bases separating them. CDR1 LGHNA and CDR2 YSLEER come from the germline V gene. The length of the CDR3 is 17 residues. The CDR3 nucleotides are TGCGCCAGCAGCCACCAACGGGACCATTCGGGCACAGATACGCAGTATTTT. Translating it yields CASSHQRDHSGTDTQYF.